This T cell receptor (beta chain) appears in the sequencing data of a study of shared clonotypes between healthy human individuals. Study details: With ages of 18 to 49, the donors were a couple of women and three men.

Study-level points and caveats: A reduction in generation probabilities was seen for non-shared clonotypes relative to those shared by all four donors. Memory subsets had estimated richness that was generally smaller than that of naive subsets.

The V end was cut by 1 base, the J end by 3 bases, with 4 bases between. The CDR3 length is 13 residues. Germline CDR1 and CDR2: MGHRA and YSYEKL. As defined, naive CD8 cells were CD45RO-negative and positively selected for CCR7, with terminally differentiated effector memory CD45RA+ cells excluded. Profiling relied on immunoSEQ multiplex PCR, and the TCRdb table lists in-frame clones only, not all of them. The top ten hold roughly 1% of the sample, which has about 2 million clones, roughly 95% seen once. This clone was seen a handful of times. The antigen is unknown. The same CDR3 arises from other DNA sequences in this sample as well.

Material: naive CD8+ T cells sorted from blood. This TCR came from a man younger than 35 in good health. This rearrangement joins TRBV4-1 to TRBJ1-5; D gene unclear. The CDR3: CASSQGINQPQHF. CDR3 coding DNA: TGCGCCAGCAGCCAAGGGATCAATCAGCCCCAGCATTTT.